This T cell receptor beta chain emerged from a study of control samples from healthy donors and cancer patients (TCRdb year 2020). The library was produced with the immunoSEQ multiplex PCR assay. The source is immuneACCESS, and TCRdb retained only in-frame sequences with V and J called. Part of the clones is not carried over; for the studies checked, unresolved V genes explain less than half of this, and the remainder is unexplained. This sample has approximately 130,000 clones in its table, and 70% to 90% of those were observed once. Almost 40% of the sample belongs to the ten largest clones. In the case of this clone: This clone's antigen is unknown. No per-base quality is available; no much larger clone lies one base away.

The specimen was blood. The TCR sequence derives from a man between 45 and 60 years old in good health.

CDR3 region: CASSLGQGNGYTF. The nucleotides read TGTGCCAGCAGCCTGGGACAGGGAAATGGCTACACCTTC. The rearrangement combines TRBV7-9 with TRBJ1-2, with 9 junctional bases fitting TRBD1. The CDR3, from cysteine to phenylalanine, totals 13 residues. Here the CDR3 DNA is all that survives: 39 bases in frame from base 1. Trimming accounts for 5 bases at V and 6 bases at J, while the number of junction bases matched to no gene is 4. The germline V gene encodes CDR1 SEHNR and CDR2 FQNEAQ (reference sequence). The entire variable domain, with the stretches around the CDR3 drawn from the reference TRBV7-9 and TRBJ1-2 proteins, is DTGVSQNPRHKITKRGQNVTFRCDPISEHNRLYWYRQTLGQGPEFLTYFQNEAQLEKSRLLSDRFSAERPKGSFSTLEIQRTEQGDSAMYLCASSLGQGNGYTFGSGTRLTVV.